The source of this T cell receptor (beta chain) is a study of cytomegalovirus exposure and HLA in healthy donors. Germline V gives CDR1 MDHEN, CDR2 SYDVKM. CDR3 length: 14 amino acids. V was shortened by 7 bases and J by 0 bases, with 13 bases between the two germline ends. The PCR used 60 Vbeta and 13 Jbeta primers. Repertoires were generated with immunoSEQ multiplex PCR, while TCRdb's copy carries only in-frame clones and drops some. This table has approximately 120,000 clones, about 76% appearing once. J is TRBJ2-7 and V is TRBV28; D perhaps matches TRBD1 (5 bases). This TCR was sampled from a man aged 40-50 years in good health and CMV-seronegative. Specimen: PBMCs. CDR3 loop: CASIGATFSYEQYF. The CDR3 nucleotides read TGTGCCAGCATAGGGGCGACATTCTCCTACGAGCAGTACTTC.